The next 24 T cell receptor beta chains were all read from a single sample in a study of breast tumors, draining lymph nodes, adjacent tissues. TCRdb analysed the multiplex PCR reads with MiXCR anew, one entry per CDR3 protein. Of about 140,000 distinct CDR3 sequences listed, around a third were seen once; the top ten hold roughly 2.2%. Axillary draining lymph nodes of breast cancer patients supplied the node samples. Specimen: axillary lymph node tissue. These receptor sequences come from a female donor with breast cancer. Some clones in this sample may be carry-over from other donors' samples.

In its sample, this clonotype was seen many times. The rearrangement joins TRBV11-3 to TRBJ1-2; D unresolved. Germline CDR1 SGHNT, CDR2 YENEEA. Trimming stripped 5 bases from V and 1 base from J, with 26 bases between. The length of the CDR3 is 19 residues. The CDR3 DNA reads TGTGCCAGCAGCCACCCCCAGGTGAGGACGGCGGGTTTTAACTATGGCTACACCTTC. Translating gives CASSHPQVRTAGFNYGYTF.

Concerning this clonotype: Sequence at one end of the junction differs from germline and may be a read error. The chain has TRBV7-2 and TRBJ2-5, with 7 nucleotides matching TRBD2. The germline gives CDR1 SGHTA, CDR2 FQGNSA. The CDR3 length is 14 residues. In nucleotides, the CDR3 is TGTGCCAGCAGCTTAGCGGGACTACAAGAGGCCCAGTACTTC. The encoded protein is CASSLAGLQEAQYF.

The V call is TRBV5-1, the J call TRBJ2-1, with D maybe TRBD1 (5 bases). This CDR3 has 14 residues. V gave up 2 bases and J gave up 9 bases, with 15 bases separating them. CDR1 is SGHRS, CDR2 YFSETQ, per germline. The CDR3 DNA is TGCGCCAGCAGCTTATCAGGGTCCAACAGTGAGCAGTTCTTC. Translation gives CASSLSGSNSEQFF.

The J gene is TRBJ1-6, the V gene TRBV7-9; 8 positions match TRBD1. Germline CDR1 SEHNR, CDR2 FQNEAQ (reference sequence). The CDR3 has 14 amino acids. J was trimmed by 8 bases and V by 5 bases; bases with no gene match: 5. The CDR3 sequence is CASSTGGQDSPLHF. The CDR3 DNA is TGTGCCAGCAGCACGGGGGGACAGGATTCACCCCTCCACTTT.

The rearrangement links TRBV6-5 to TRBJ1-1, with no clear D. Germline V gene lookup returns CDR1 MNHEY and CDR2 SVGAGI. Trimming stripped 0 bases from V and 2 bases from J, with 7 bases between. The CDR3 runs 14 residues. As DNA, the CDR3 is TGTGCCAGCAGTTACTCGTACGCCAACACTGAAGCTTTCTTT. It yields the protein CASSYSYANTEAFF.

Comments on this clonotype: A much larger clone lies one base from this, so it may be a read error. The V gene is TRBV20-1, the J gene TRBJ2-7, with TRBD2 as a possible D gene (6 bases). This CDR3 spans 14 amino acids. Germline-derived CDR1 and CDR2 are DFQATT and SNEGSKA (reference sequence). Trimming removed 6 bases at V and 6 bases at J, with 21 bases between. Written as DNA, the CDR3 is TGCAGTGCAGTACCCGGGAGCGACGCCTCCGAGCAGTACTTC. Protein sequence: CSAVPGSDASEQYF.

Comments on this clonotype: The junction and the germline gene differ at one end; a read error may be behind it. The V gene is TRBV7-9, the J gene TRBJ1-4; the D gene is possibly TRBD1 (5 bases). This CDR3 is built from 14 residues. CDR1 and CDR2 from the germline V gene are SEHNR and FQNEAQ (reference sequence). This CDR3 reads CASSLRTTNEKLFF. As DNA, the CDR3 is TGTGCCAGCAGCTTGAGGACAACCAATGAAAAACTGTTTTTT.

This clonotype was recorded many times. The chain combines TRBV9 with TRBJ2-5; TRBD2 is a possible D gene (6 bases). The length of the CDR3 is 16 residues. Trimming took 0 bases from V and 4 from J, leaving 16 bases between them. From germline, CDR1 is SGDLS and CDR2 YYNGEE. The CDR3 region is CASSVAGGMGGETQYF. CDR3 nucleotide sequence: TGTGCCAGCAGCGTAGCTGGTGGAATGGGGGGAGAGACCCAGTACTTC.

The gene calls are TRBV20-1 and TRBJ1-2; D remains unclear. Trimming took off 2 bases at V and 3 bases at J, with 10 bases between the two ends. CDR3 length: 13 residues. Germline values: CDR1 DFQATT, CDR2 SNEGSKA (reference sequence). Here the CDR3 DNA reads TGCAGTGCTAGACAGGACGGACACTATGGCTACACCTTC. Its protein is CSARQDGHYGYTF.

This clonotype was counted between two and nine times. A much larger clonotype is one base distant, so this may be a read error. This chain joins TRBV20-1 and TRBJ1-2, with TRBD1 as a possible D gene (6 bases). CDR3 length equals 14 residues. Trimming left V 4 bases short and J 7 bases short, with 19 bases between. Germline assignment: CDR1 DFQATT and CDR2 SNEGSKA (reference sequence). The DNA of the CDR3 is TGCAGTGCTATACCTCAGCTTTCGGGGGCTGGCTACACCTTC. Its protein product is CSAIPQLSGAGYTF.

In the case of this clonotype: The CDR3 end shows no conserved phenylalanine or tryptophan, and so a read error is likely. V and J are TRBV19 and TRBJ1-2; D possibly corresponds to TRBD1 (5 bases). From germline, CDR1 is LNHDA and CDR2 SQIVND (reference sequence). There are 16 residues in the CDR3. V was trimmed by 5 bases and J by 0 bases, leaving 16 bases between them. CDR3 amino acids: CASSRTRPKANYGYTL. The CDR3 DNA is TGTGCCAGTAGTCGGACAAGACCGAAGGCTAACTATGGCTACACCCTC.

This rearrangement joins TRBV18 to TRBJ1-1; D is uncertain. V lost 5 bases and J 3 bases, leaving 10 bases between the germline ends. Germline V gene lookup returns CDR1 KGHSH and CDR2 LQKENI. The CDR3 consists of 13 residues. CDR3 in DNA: TGTGCCAGCTCAAGGCCAGGAGACACTGAAGCTTTCTTT. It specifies CASSRPGDTEAFF.

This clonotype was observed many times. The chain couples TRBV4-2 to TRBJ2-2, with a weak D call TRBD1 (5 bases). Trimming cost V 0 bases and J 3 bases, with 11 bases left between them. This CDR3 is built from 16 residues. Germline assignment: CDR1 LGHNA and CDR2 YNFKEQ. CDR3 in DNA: TGTGCCAGCAGCCAAGAAGGGGTCTTGGACACCGGGGAGCTGTTTTTT. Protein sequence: CASSQEGVLDTGELFF.

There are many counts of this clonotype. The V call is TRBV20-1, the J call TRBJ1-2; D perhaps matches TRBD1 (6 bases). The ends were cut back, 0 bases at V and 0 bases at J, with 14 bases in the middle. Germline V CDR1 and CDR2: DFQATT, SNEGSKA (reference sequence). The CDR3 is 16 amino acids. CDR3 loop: CSAREPDSSANYGYTF. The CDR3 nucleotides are TGCAGTGCTAGAGAACCGGACAGTTCAGCTAACTATGGCTACACCTTC.

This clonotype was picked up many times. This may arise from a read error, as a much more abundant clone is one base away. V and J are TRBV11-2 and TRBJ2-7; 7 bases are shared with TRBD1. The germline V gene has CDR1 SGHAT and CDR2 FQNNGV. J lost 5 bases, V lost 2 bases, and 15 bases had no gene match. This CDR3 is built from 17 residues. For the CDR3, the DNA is TGTGCCAGCAGCTTATTTTCTACGGCACAGGGGTCCCACGAGCAGTACTTC. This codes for CASSLFSTAQGSHEQYF.

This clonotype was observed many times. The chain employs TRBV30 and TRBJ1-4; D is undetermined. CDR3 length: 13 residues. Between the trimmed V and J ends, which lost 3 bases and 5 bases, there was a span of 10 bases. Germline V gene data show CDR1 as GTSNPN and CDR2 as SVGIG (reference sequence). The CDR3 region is CAWSAKQNEKLFF. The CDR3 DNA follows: TGTGCCTGGAGCGCGAAACAAAATGAAAAACTGTTTTTT.

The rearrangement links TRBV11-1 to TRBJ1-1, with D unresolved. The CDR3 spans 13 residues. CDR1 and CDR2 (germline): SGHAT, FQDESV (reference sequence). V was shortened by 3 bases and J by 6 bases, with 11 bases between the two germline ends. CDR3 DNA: TGTGCCAGCAGCTTTATTAAGGGTTCTGAAGCTTTCTTT. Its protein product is CASSFIKGSEAFF.

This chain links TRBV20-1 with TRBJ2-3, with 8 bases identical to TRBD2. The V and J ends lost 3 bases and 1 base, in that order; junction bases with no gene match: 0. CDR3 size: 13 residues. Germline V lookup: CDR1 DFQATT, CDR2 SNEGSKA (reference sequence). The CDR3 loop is CSASSGGTDTQYF. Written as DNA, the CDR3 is TGCAGTGCTAGTAGCGGGGGCACAGATACGCAGTATTTT.

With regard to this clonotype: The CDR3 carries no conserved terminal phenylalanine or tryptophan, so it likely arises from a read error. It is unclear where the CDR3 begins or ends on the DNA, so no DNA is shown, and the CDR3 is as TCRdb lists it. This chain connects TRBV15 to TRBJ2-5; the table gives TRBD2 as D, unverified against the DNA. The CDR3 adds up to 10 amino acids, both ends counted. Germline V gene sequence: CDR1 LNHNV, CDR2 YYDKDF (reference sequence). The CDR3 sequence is CASSLWGLAG.

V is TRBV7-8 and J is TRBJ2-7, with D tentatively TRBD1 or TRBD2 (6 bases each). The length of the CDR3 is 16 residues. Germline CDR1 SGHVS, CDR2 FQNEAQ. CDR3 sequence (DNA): TGTGCCAGCAACTTAGCGGTACAGGGAGGCTCCTACGAGCAGTACGTC. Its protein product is CASNLAVQGGSYEQYV.

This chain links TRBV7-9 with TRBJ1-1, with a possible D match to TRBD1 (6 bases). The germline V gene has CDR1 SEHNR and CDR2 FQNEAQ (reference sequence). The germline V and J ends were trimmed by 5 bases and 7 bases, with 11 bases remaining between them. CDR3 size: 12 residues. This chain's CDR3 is CASSDGQYEAFF. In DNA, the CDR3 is TGTGCCAGCAGCGATGGACAGTATGAAGCTTTCTTT.

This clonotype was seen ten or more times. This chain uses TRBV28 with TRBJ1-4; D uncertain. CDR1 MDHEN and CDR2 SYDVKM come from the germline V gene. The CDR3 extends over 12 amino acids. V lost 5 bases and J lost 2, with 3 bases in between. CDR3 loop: CASSTTNEKLFF. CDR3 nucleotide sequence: TGTGCCAGCAGTACGACTAATGAAAAACTGTTTTTT.

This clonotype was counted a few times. CDR3 residues: CASFRVVNTEAFF. The CDR3 nucleotides are TGTGCCAGCTTCAGGGTCGTTAACACTGAAGCTTTCTTT. The chain couples TRBV6-5 to TRBJ1-1; D is perhaps TRBD1 (5 bases). Trimming stripped 8 bases from V and 2 bases from J, with 12 bases between. This CDR3 contains 13 residues. CDR1 is MNHEY, CDR2 SVGAGI, per germline.

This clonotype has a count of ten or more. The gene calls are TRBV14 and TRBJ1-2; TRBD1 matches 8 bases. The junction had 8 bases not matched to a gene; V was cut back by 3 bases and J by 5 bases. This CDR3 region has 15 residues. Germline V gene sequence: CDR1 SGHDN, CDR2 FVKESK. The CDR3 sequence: CASSQSQTGDYGYTF. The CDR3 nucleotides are TGTGCCAGCAGCCAGAGCCAGACAGGGGATTATGGCTACACCTTC. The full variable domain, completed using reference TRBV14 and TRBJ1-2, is EAGVTQFPSHSVIEKGQTVTLRCDPISGHDNLYWYRRVMGKEIKFLLHFVKESKQDESGMPNNRFLAERTGGTYSTLKVQPAELEDSGVYFCASSQSQTGDYGYTFGSGTRLTVV.